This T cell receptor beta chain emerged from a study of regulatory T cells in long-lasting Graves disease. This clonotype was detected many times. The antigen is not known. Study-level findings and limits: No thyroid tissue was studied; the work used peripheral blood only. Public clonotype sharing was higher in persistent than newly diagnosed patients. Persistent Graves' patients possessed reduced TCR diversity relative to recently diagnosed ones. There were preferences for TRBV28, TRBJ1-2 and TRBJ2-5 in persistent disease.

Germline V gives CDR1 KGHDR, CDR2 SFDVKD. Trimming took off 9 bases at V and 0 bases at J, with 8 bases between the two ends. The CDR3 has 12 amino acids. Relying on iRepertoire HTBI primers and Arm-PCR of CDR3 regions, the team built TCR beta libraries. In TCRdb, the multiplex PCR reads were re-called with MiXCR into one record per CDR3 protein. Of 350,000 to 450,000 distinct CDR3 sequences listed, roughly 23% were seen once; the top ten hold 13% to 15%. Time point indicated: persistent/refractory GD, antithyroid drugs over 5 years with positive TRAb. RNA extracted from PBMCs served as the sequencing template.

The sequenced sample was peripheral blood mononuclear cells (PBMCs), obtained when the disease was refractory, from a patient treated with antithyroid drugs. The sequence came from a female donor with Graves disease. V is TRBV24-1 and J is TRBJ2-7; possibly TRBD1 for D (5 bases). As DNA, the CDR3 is TGTGCCACCCAAGGGGACTCCTACGAGCAGTACTTC. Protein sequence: CATQGDSYEQYF.